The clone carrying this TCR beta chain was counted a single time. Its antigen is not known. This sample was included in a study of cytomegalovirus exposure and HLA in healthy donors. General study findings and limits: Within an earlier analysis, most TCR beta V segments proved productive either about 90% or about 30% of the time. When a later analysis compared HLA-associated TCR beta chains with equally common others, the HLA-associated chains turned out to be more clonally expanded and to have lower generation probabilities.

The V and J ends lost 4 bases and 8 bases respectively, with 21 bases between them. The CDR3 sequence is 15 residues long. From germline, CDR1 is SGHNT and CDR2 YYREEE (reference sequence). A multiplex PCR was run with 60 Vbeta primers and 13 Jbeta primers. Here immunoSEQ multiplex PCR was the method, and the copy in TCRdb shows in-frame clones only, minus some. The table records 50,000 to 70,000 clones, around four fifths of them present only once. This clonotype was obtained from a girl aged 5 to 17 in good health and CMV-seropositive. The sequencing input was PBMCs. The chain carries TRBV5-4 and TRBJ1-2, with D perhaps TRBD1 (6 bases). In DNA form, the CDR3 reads TGTGCCAGCAGCCGTAGTATTGACAGGAGTAAAGGCTACACCTTC. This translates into CASSRSIDRSKGYTF.